These 28 T cell receptor beta chains share one sample of origin, sequenced in a study of T cells of healthy individuals. TCRdb called the 5' RACE reads again in MiXCR, with one record for every CDR3 protein. The table lists around 63,000 distinct CDR3 sequences, 15% to 20% of them singletons. The receptor source for this set is a human donor in good health.

The DNA for the CDR3 is TGCGCCAGCAGCAAAGTCCCGGGACAGGGGACCGAGCAGTACTTC. Translation: CASSKVPGQGTEQYF. The genes are TRBV5-1 and TRBJ2-7, with 10 nucleotides matching TRBD1. The CDR3 loop spans 15 amino acids. J lost 6 bases, V lost 4 bases, and 10 bases had no gene match. The germline CDR1 and CDR2 sequences are SGHRS and YFSETQ.

This clonotype is categorized as medium-sized. This chain links TRBV20-1 with TRBJ1-3; no firm D call. The CDR3 length is 13 residues. The ends were cut back, 2 bases at V and 5 bases at J, with 10 bases in the middle. The germline V gene encodes CDR1 DFQATT and CDR2 SNEGSKA (reference sequence). The CDR3 region has the DNA TGCAGTGCTAGAAGTACAATTAGAAACACCATATATTTT. Its protein is CSARSTIRNTIYF.

This clonotype was counted a few times. The CDR3 region is CSARKGGGWNEQFF. CDR3 sequence (DNA): TGCAGTGCTAGAAAGGGGGGGGGGTGGAATGAGCAGTTCTTC. This sequence joins TRBV20-1 and TRBJ2-1; D perhaps matches TRBD2 (7 bases). Trimming stripped 2 bases from V and 7 bases from J, with 15 bases between. Germline lookup yields CDR1 DFQATT and CDR2 SNEGSKA (reference sequence). This CDR3 spans 14 amino acids.

This chain connects TRBV6-6 to TRBJ2-7; a possible D gene is TRBD1 (6 bases). Between the trimmed V and J ends, which lost 0 bases and 0 bases, there was a span of 6 bases. CDR1 and CDR2 (germline): MNHNY, SVGAGI (reference sequence). CDR3 length equals 14 residues. The CDR3, as DNA: TGTGCCAGCAGTTACTCGGACAGCTCCTACGAGCAGTACTTC. Protein product: CASSYSDSSYEQYF.

There are many counts of this clonotype. CDR3 sequence reads: CSAQGDGWRARSSYEQYF. The CDR3 DNA follows: TGCAGTGCGCAAGGCGATGGGTGGAGAGCGCGAAGCTCCTACGAGCAGTACTTC. The genes are TRBV20-1 and TRBJ2-7; D unclear. Germline-derived CDR1 and CDR2 are DFQATT and SNEGSKA (reference sequence). The CDR3 has 18 residues. V gave up 6 bases and J gave up 0 bases, with 27 bases separating them.

This clonotype showed up just a few times. The chain recombines TRBV2 with TRBJ2-1; D possibly corresponds to TRBD1 (6 bases). From germline, CDR1 is SNHLY and CDR2 FYNNEI. Between the trimmed V and J ends, which lost 8 bases and 2 bases, there was a span of 13 bases. This CDR3 comprises 14 residues. The CDR3 DNA sequence: TGTGCCAGCCAGGCGACAGGCACCTACAATGAGCAGTTCTTC. Its protein product is CASQATGTYNEQFF.

This clonotype was counted a few times. The V gene is TRBV6-6, the J gene TRBJ1-1, with D perhaps matching TRBD1 (6 bases). In germline, CDR1 is MNHNY, CDR2 SVGAGI (reference sequence). The CDR3 has 14 residues. V shed 6 bases and J shed 7 bases, with 18 bases lying between them. This chain's CDR3 is CASRPGGRTVEAFF. Written as DNA, the CDR3 is TGTGCCAGCAGACCCGGGGGCAGGACCGTTGAAGCTTTCTTT.

The J gene is TRBJ2-5, the V gene TRBV20-1; 9 nucleotides align to TRBD2. This CDR3 is 15 amino acids long. V lost 4 bases, J lost 4 bases, and 10 bases stayed unmatched. Looked up from germline, CDR1 is DFQATT and CDR2 is SNEGSKA (reference sequence). The CDR3 reads CSAISGGGALETQYF. The CDR3 nucleotides read TGCAGTGCTATATCCGGCGGGGGGGCCCTAGAGACCCAGTACTTC.

This clonotype was counted at least ten times. The CDR3 DNA sequence: TGTGCCAGCAGCCCCCCGGGACTCGACTACGAGCAGTACTTC. Translating gives CASSPPGLDYEQYF. The chain joins TRBV7-9 to TRBJ2-7; tentatively, D is TRBD2 (6 bases). The germline V gene encodes CDR1 SEHNR and CDR2 FQNEAQ (reference sequence). Trimming took 5 bases from V and 3 from J, leaving 14 bases between them. The CDR3 totals 14 residues.

In its sample, this clonotype was seen a few times. The V gene is TRBV5-1, the J gene TRBJ2-2; 7 bases match TRBD1. Per the germline V gene, CDR1 is SGHRS and CDR2 is YFSETQ. There are 15 residues in the CDR3. Losses at the gene ends were 0 bases for V and 5 bases for J; bases not matched to a gene: 4. Written as DNA, the CDR3 is TGCGCCAGCAGCTTGGAGGGGGCAGGGACCGGGGAGCTGTTTTTT. Protein: CASSLEGAGTGELFF.

The rearrangement joins TRBV29-1 to TRBJ2-2; D is undetermined. Per germline, CDR1 SQVTM and CDR2 ANQGSEA. The CDR3 length is 15 residues. Trimming took 2 bases from V and 2 from J, leaving 12 bases between them. The CDR3 sequence: CSVENSRANTGELFF. The CDR3 DNA follows: TGCAGCGTTGAAAATAGTAGGGCAAACACCGGGGAGCTGTTTTTT.

This clonotype was picked up a small number of times. The chain combines TRBV4-2 with TRBJ2-7; unclear D gene. V lost 0 bases and J lost 4, with 13 bases in between. This CDR3 has 15 amino acids. Germline values: CDR1 LGHNA, CDR2 YNFKEQ. This CDR3 reads CASSQEASRGYEQYF. The CDR3 region has the DNA TGTGCCAGCAGCCAAGAAGCCTCCCGCGGATACGAGCAGTACTTC.

This clonotype was observed at least ten times. The gene calls are TRBV12-3 or TRBV12-4 and TRBJ2-7; D gene ambiguous. Trimming took off 5 bases at V and 5 bases at J, with 16 bases between the two ends. This CDR3 is built from 14 residues. In DNA, the CDR3 is TGTGCCAGCAGTCCCGAATCTCGAGTCCACGAGCAGTACTTC. It codes for CASSPESRVHEQYF.

This clonotype was recorded at least ten times. This rearrangement joins TRBV12-3 or TRBV12-4 to TRBJ2-7; either TRBD1 or TRBD2 may supply D (5 bases each). CDR3 size: 13 residues. With 6 bases removed from V and 3 bases from J, the gap between germline ends came to 12 bases. The CDR3 loop is CASSGTDHYEQYF. The CDR3 DNA is TGTGCCAGCAGCGGGACGGACCACTACGAGCAGTACTTC.

This clonotype was counted only a few times. The chain links TRBV5-5 to TRBJ2-5, with D possibly called TRBD1 or TRBD2 (5 bases each). Looked up from germline, CDR1 is SGHKS and CDR2 is YYEKEE (reference sequence). The CDR3 length is 14 residues. The V end was cut by 1 base, the J end by 5 bases, with 12 bases between. In DNA form, the CDR3 reads TGTGCCAGCAGCTTGACTGGGGGATGGGAGACCCAGTACTTC. It is translated as CASSLTGGWETQYF.

This clonotype occurred a few times. The chain carries TRBV5-1 and TRBJ1-6; D gene ambiguous. V lost 5 bases and J lost 0, with 6 bases in between. The CDR3 extends over 14 amino acids. Germline V CDR1 and CDR2: SGHRS, YFSETQ. For the CDR3, the DNA is TGCGCCAGCAGTCAGAGCTCCTATAATTCACCCCTCCACTTT. Its translation: CASSQSSYNSPLHF.

This clonotype was detected ten times or more. The chain combines TRBV30 with TRBJ2-1; TRBD1 is a possible D gene (5 bases). The CDR3 length is 13 residues. CDR1 and CDR2 from the germline V gene are GTSNPN and SVGIG (reference sequence). The germline V and J ends were trimmed by 2 bases and 6 bases, with 11 bases remaining between them. CDR3 nucleotide sequence: TGTGCCTGGAGTCCAGGGAATTTCAATGAGCAGTTCTTC. Translating it yields CAWSPGNFNEQFF.

The J gene is TRBJ2-7, the V gene TRBV4-2; maybe TRBD1 (5 bases). The CDR3 covers 14 residues. V lost 4 bases and J 2 bases, leaving 12 bases between the germline ends. Per germline, CDR1 LGHNA and CDR2 YNFKEQ. The CDR3 DNA follows: TGTGCCAGCAGCCTCCTGACAGCTACCTACGAGCAGTACTTC. Its protein product is CASSLLTATYEQYF.

This clonotype was seen a handful of times. The gene calls are TRBV7-2 and TRBJ2-5, with D possibly being TRBD2 (5 bases). V gave up 5 bases and J gave up 2 bases, with 9 bases separating them. The germline CDR1 and CDR2 sequences are SGHTA and FQGNSA. The CDR3 has 13 residues. The CDR3 coding sequence is TGTGCCAGCAGCAACCGGGGACAAGAGACCCAGTACTTC. Its protein is CASSNRGQETQYF.

J is TRBJ2-1 and V is TRBV12-3 or TRBV12-4; no firm D call. V lost 8 bases and J 8 bases, leaving 10 bases between the germline ends. The CDR3 is 11 residues long. Here the CDR3 reads CASLWGHEQFF. The CDR3 coding sequence is TGTGCCAGCCTTTGGGGTCATGAGCAGTTCTTC.

J is TRBJ2-7 and V is TRBV2; TRBD1 might be the D (5 bases). The CDR3 contains 12 residues. CDR1 and CDR2 from the germline V gene are SNHLY and FYNNEI. Here the CDR3 reads CARQGDRYEQYF. The CDR3 DNA follows: TGTGCTCGTCAGGGCGACCGGTACGAGCAGTACTTC. Variable domain in full (rest from reference TRBV2 and TRBJ2-7): EPEVTQTPSHQVTQMGQEVILRCVPISNHLYFYWYRQILGQKVEFLVSFYNNEISEKSEIFDDQFSVERPDGSNFTLKIRSTKLEDSAMYFCARQGDRYEQYFGPGTRLTVT.

This clonotype was observed many times. CDR3 region: CSAREQGVVKNIQYF. CDR3 nucleotides: TGCAGTGCTAGAGAGCAGGGGGTGGTCAAAAACATTCAGTACTTC. The chain recombines TRBV20-1 with TRBJ2-4; 7 bases are shared with TRBD1. Germline V lookup: CDR1 DFQATT, CDR2 SNEGSKA (reference sequence). This CDR3 comprises 15 residues. After removal of 0 bases from V and 3 bases from J, the junction contained 5 bases not matched to a gene.

There are a few counts of this clonotype. The J gene is TRBJ2-7, the V gene TRBV27; D is perhaps TRBD1 or TRBD2 (6 bases each). This CDR3 contains 15 residues. Germline V CDR1 and CDR2: MNHEY, SMNVEV (reference sequence). V gave up 3 bases and J gave up 4 bases, with 16 bases separating them. The CDR3 loop reads CASSLGLGGVYEQYF. DNA of the CDR3: TGTGCCAGCAGTTTGGGGTTGGGGGGCGTTTACGAGCAGTACTTC.

This clonotype was counted ten times or more. This rearrangement joins TRBV29-1 to TRBJ1-2; TRBD1 might be the D (6 bases). Germline CDR1 reads SQVTM; CDR2 reads ANQGSEA. V shed 6 bases and J shed 2 bases, with 16 bases lying between them. The CDR3 spans 14 residues. In DNA, the CDR3 is TGCAGCGTCCCCCCGGAGGGGGGGAACTATGGCTACACCTTC. This translates into CSVPPEGGNYGYTF.

This clonotype appeared many times. The rearrangement links TRBV20-1 to TRBJ2-3; 7 bases map to TRBD2. This CDR3 spans 12 amino acids. CDR1 and CDR2 from the germline V gene are DFQATT and SNEGSKA (reference sequence). CDR3 bases: TGCAGCCGACTAGCAGGCACAGATACGCAGTATTTT. Its protein product is CSRLAGTDTQYF.

This clonotype was detected many times. V gene TRBV13 combines with J gene TRBJ1-1, with 9 bases that match TRBD1. From germline, CDR1 is PRHDT and CDR2 FYEKMQ (reference sequence). The CDR3 extends over 16 amino acids. The junction had 8 bases not matched to a gene; V was cut back by 5 bases and J by 1 base. The CDR3: CASSGTRTGENTEAFF. CDR3 coding DNA: TGTGCCAGCAGCGGCACCAGGACAGGGGAGAACACTGAAGCTTTCTTT.

This clonotype was counted ten times or more. The rearrangement uses TRBV29-1 and TRBJ1-1, with D possibly being TRBD1 (5 bases). The CDR3 has 14 amino acids. The ends were cut back, 6 bases at V and 0 bases at J, with 14 bases in the middle. Germline V gene sequence: CDR1 SQVTM, CDR2 ANQGSEA. This chain's CDR3 is CSVVTGALNTEAFF. The CDR3 DNA follows: TGCAGCGTCGTTACTGGGGCCCTGAACACTGAAGCTTTCTTT.

The genes are TRBV6-2 or TRBV6-3 and TRBJ2-5, with unresolved D. Germline CDR1 reads MNHEY; CDR2 reads SVGEGT. The CDR3 covers 11 residues. Trimming left V 6 bases short and J 5 bases short, with 7 bases between. This CDR3 reads CASRLRETQYF. As DNA, the CDR3 is TGTGCCAGCAGACTTCGGGAGACCCAGTACTTC.